What follows is one TCR beta chain and its context. Profiling relied on immunoSEQ multiplex PCR, and the TCRdb table lists in-frame clones only, not all of them. The repertoire consists of approximately 180,000 clones, with 94% occurring once and the leading ten covering 1.3%. The data were taken from a study of control samples from healthy donors and cancer patients. Looked up from germline, CDR1 is MNHEY and CDR2 is SMNVEV (reference sequence). The CDR3 consists of 13 residues. V was shortened by 4 bases and J by 9 bases, with 10 bases between the two germline ends. The sample taken for sequencing was blood. The rearrangement joins TRBV27 to TRBJ1-6, with no clear D. This clonotype was obtained from a woman younger than 30 in good health. CDR3 sequence reads: CASSSSPGSPLHF. Here the CDR3 DNA reads TGTGCCAGCAGTTCCAGTCCGGGTTCACCCCTCCACTTT.